The next 27 T cell receptor beta chains were all read from a single sample in a study of Graves' ophthalmopathy and Graves' hyperthyroidism. RNA served as the template for amplifying TCR beta CDR3 regions. Second-round multiplex PCR followed a first-round RT-PCR using HTBI primers. TCRdb re-analysed the multiplex PCR reads in MiXCR, keeping a single row per CDR3 protein. The sample yields about 480,000 distinct CDR3 sequences, approximately 14% seen once. What was sequenced was blood. The origin of the receptors is a woman in her thirties with Graves' ophthalmopathy.

The chain employs TRBV30 and TRBJ1-2; D is ambiguous. Germline V gene sequence: CDR1 GTSNPN, CDR2 SVGIG (reference sequence). V was clipped by 4 bases and J by 6 bases, with 12 bases between them. There are 12 residues in the CDR3. For the CDR3, the DNA is TGTGCCTGGACAGGCCCACGACATGGCTACACCTTC. It specifies CAWTGPRHGYTF. Drawing the rest from reference TRBV30 and TRBJ1-2, the complete variable domain is SQTIHQWPATLVQPVGSPLSLECTVEGTSNPNLYWYRQAAGRGLQLLFYSVGIGQISSEVPQNLSASRPQDRQFILSSKKLLLSDSGFYLCAWTGPRHGYTFGSGTRLTVV.

This clonotype was seen at least ten times. The chain couples TRBV28 to TRBJ2-7, with D maybe TRBD1 (5 bases). CDR3 size: 14 residues. Germline V gene data show CDR1 as MDHEN and CDR2 as SYDVKM. Trimming took 6 bases from V and 3 from J, leaving 15 bases between them. The DNA for the CDR3 is TGTGCCAGCAGAAACCTTTCCAGGGTCTACGAGCAGTACTTC. Translating it yields CASRNLSRVYEQYF.

This clonotype was found many times. This chain uses TRBV4-1 with TRBJ1-1, with unresolved D. This CDR3 region has 13 residues. CDR1 and CDR2 (germline): MGHRA, YSYEKL. V shed 1 base and J shed 5 bases, with 8 bases lying between them. The CDR3 region has the DNA TGCGCCAGCAGCCAAGCTGCGAAGACTGAAGCTTTCTTT. As protein: CASSQAAKTEAFF.

Concerning this clonotype itself: A read error may explain this, as a much larger clone is one base away. The chain links TRBV3-1 to TRBJ2-5; D is possibly TRBD2 (6 bases). The germline V and J ends were trimmed by 1 base and 4 bases, with 22 bases remaining between them. Germline V gene lookup returns CDR1 LGHDT and CDR2 YNNKEL (reference sequence). CDR3 size: 18 residues. CDR3 amino acids: CASSQGREWAIVGETQYF. The CDR3 DNA is TGTGCCAGCAGCCAAGGACGGGAGTGGGCTATTGTCGGAGAGACCCAGTACTTC.

The V and J genes are TRBV6-2 or TRBV6-3 and TRBJ2-7; D is possibly TRBD2 (5 bases). The CDR3 contains 14 residues. The V end was cut by 5 bases, the J end by 6 bases, with 17 bases between. Germline CDR1 is MNHEY and CDR2 is SVGEGT. DNA for the CDR3: TGTGCCAGCAGTGTTTCGTCGGGGTCTCGCGAGCAGTACTTC. Translated, it gives CASSVSSGSREQYF.

On this clonotype: The conserved final phenylalanine or tryptophan is absent from the CDR3, which likely points to a read error. The chain has TRBV6-2 or TRBV6-3 and TRBJ2-7; D may be TRBD2 (5 bases). The germline V gene encodes CDR1 MNHEY and CDR2 SVGEGT. The CDR3 consists of 14 residues. The CDR3 spells CASSTSIGGYDQYL. DNA of the CDR3: TGTGCCAGCAGTACCTCGATAGGAGGCTACGATCAGTACCTC.

This clonotype was recorded many times. This chain uses TRBV12-3 or TRBV12-4 with TRBJ2-7; D is ambiguous. This CDR3 is built from 14 residues. With 5 bases removed from V and 1 base from J, the gap between germline ends came to 12 bases. Here the CDR3 reads CASSASHGSYEQYF. CDR3 sequence (DNA): TGTGCCAGCAGTGCCTCTCATGGTTCCTACGAGCAGTACTTC.

This clonotype has a count of ten or more. A much larger clone sits a single nucleotide away, making a read error possible. V gene TRBV6-1 combines with J gene TRBJ2-5, with unresolved D. Germline V gives CDR1 MNHNS, CDR2 SASEGT. This CDR3 has 12 residues. CDR3 DNA: TGTGCCTGCAGTGAATTGGGCGAGACCCAGTACTTC. Translated: CACSELGETQYF.

The sample holds many counts of this clonotype. This chain connects TRBV12-3 or TRBV12-4 to TRBJ1-2; tentative D call: TRBD1 (5 bases). The CDR3 runs to 14 residues. Trimming shortened V by 5 bases and J by 5 bases, and 15 bases separated the two germline ends. The CDR3 DNA reads as TGTGCCAGCAGTCGGGACCTGCGGGGTTATGGCTACACCTTC. This gives the protein CASSRDLRGYGYTF.

This clonotype was seen many times. J is TRBJ1-6 and V is TRBV5-1; 7 bases are a match to TRBD1. CDR3 length equals 15 residues. The germline gives CDR1 SGHRS, CDR2 YFSETQ. Unmatched junction bases numbered 2, after V lost 0 bases and J lost 5 bases. In DNA, the CDR3 is TGCGCCAGCAGCTTGGCTGGGACAGATAATTCACCCCTCCACTTT. It codes for CASSLAGTDNSPLHF. Based on the CDR3 plus reference TRBV5-1 and TRBJ1-6, the full variable domain is KAGVTQTPRYLIKTRGQQVTLSCSPISGHRSVSWYQQTPGQGLQFLFEYFSETQRNKGNFPGRFSGRQFSNSRSEMNVSTLELGDSALYLCASSLAGTDNSPLHFGNGTRLTVT.

This clonotype appeared many times. The chain combines TRBV11-2 with TRBJ1-3, with D unresolved. The CDR3 totals 13 residues. With 0 bases removed from V and 5 bases from J, the gap between germline ends came to 5 bases. Germline values: CDR1 SGHAT, CDR2 FQNNGV. The CDR3 spells CASSLEHRNTIYF. As DNA, the CDR3 is TGTGCCAGCAGCTTAGAACATCGAAACACCATATATTTT.

V gene TRBV6-5 combines with J gene TRBJ2-5; TRBD1 is a possible D gene (6 bases). There are 13 residues in the CDR3. The V end lost 4 bases, the J end lost 7 bases, and 13 bases lay between the germline ends. CDR1 and CDR2 from the germline V gene are MNHEY and SVGAGI. CDR3 region: CASSSSGVRTQYF. In nucleotides, the CDR3 is TGTGCCAGCAGTTCCTCAGGGGTACGGACCCAGTACTTC.

The table lists this clonotype with many counts. V gene TRBV6-2 or TRBV6-3 combines with J gene TRBJ2-5; no reliable D call. The V gene's germline CDR1 is MNHEY and CDR2 SVGEGT. With 8 bases removed from V and 3 bases from J, the gap between germline ends came to 19 bases. The CDR3 loop spans 15 amino acids. The DNA of the CDR3 is TGTGCCAGCGGGCCAGTGGGATCACTTAAAGAGACCCAGTACTTC. This codes for CASGPVGSLKETQYF.

Concerning this clonotype itself: A read error may be the cause here, since a much bigger clone is one base away. V gene TRBV5-1 combines with J gene TRBJ2-2; D is unclear. V was clipped by 3 bases and J by 3 bases, with 12 bases between them. Per the germline V gene, CDR1 is SGHRS and CDR2 is YFSETQ. CDR3 length equals 15 residues. CDR3 residues: CASSSHGRHTGELFF. The CDR3 DNA reads as TGCGCCAGCAGCTCTCACGGCCGTCACACCGGGGAGCTGTTTTTT.

This clonotype was observed at least ten times. The chain recombines TRBV12-3 or TRBV12-4 with TRBJ2-5; 8 bases map to TRBD2. Trimming cost V 3 bases and J 5 bases; bases outside gene matches: 5. The CDR3 runs to 14 residues. The CDR3 sequence is CASSFRGGAETQYF. The CDR3 DNA is TGTGCCAGCAGTTTCCGGGGGGGGGCTGAGACCCAGTACTTC.

This CDR3 reads CANTLLQGGTETQYF. The CDR3, as DNA: TGTGCCAACACTTTATTACAGGGCGGGACCGAGACCCAGTACTTC. The rearrangement joins TRBV12-3 or TRBV12-4 to TRBJ2-5; either TRBD1 or TRBD2 may supply D (6 bases each). Trimming took off 10 bases at V and 5 bases at J, with 23 bases between the two ends. The CDR3 is made up of 15 amino acids.

This clonotype came up many times. The chain employs TRBV28 and TRBJ2-4, with no clear D. CDR1 MDHEN and CDR2 SYDVKM come from the germline V gene. V lost 2 bases, J lost 4 bases, and 9 bases lay in between. The CDR3 is 14 amino acids. The CDR3 loop reads CASSLSLRKNIQYF. CDR3 bases: TGTGCCAGCAGTTTAAGCTTACGAAAAAACATTCAGTACTTC.

This clonotype occurred many times. The V gene is TRBV20-1, the J gene TRBJ2-7, with D perhaps TRBD2 (6 bases). Germline CDR1 is DFQATT and CDR2 is SNEGSKA (reference sequence). The CDR3 covers 11 residues. Trimming stripped 5 bases from V and 10 bases from J, with 15 bases between. In nucleotides, the CDR3 is TGCAGTGCTGGACTATCTTTGGTTCAGTACTTC. Amino acid sequence: CSAGLSLVQYF.

This chain uses TRBV20-1 with TRBJ1-2, with a possible D match to TRBD1 (6 bases). Trimming took 7 bases from V and 2 from J, leaving 20 bases between them. The CDR3 totals 15 residues. Germline V gene data show CDR1 as DFQATT and CDR2 as SNEGSKA (reference sequence). CDR3 amino acids: CSVPGAAQGNYGYTF. DNA of the CDR3: TGCAGTGTTCCGGGGGCAGCTCAGGGGAACTATGGCTACACCTTC.

At least ten counts were recorded for this clonotype. The rearrangement uses TRBV7-8 and TRBJ2-7, with D possibly matching TRBD2 (6 bases). The CDR3 runs to 14 residues. Germline CDR1 is SGHVS and CDR2 is FQNEAQ. The ends were cut back, 5 bases at V and 3 bases at J, with 14 bases in the middle. CDR3 sequence: CASSTGLTIYEQYF. The CDR3 nucleotides are TGTGCCAGCAGCACCGGACTAACCATCTACGAGCAGTACTTC.

This sequence joins TRBV27 and TRBJ2-6; D possibly corresponds to TRBD1 (8 bases). Germline assignment: CDR1 MNHEY and CDR2 SMNVEV (reference sequence). V was cut by 11 bases and J by 3 bases, with 23 bases left in between. CDR3 length: 17 amino acids. Here the CDR3 DNA reads TGTGCCGGGGGGAGGGACAGGCGGCAAGATGGGGCCAACGTCCTGACTTTC. This encodes CAGGRDRRQDGANVLTF.

This clonotype showed up many times. The V call is TRBV24-1, the J call TRBJ1-5; D uncertain. The germline gives CDR1 KGHDR, CDR2 SFDVKD. This CDR3 is 13 amino acids long. Trimming took 4 bases from V and 1 from J, leaving 4 bases between them. The CDR3 protein is CATSENSNQPQHF. The CDR3 nucleotides read TGTGCCACCAGTGAGAACAGCAATCAGCCCCAGCATTTT.

This clonotype was counted many times. The rearrangement joins TRBV2 to TRBJ1-1; maybe TRBD1 (5 bases). Trimming pared 8 bases from V and 0 bases from J, leaving 13 bases between. There are 14 residues in the CDR3. Per the germline V gene, CDR1 is SNHLY and CDR2 is FYNNEI. CDR3 DNA sequence: TGTGCCAGCCGGGGGGAGGAATTGAACACTGAAGCTTTCTTT. As protein: CASRGEELNTEAFF.

This clonotype was observed a few times. The chain couples TRBV7-2 to TRBJ2-5, with D maybe TRBD1 (5 bases). Trimming took 5 bases from V and 7 from J, leaving 17 bases between them. The CDR3 has 14 residues. Per the germline V gene, CDR1 is SGHTA and CDR2 is FQGNSA. CDR3: CASSPGQGSGTQYF. In nucleotides, the CDR3 is TGTGCCAGCAGCCCCGGACAAGGGTCGGGGACCCAGTACTTC.

This clonotype has at least ten counts. This CDR3 reads CASRGGQGFILVGANVLTF. The CDR3 bases are TGTGCCAGCAGAGGGGGACAGGGCTTTATTCTTGTTGGGGCCAACGTCCTGACTTTC. The J gene is TRBJ2-6, the V gene TRBV6-4; 9 nucleotides agree with TRBD1. The CDR3 is 19 amino acids. The V and J ends lost 6 bases and 3 bases, in that order; junction bases with no gene match: 15. Germline CDR1 MRHNA, CDR2 SNTAGT.

This clonotype was seen a handful of times. A much larger clone lies one base from this, so it may be a read error. The rearrangement uses TRBV6-1 and TRBJ2-2, with TRBD1 identical over 10 bases. Trimming at V came to 6 bases and at J to 5 bases, leaving 3 bases not matched to a gene. Germline V lookup: CDR1 MNHNS, CDR2 SASEGT. The CDR3 totals 14 residues. CDR3 protein: CASRGTGETGELFF. The CDR3 coding sequence is TGTGCCAGCAGGGGGACAGGGGAGACCGGGGAGCTGTTTTTT.

The gene calls are TRBV6-1 and TRBJ2-2; 7 bases are a match to TRBD2. The germline CDR1 and CDR2 sequences are MNHNS and SASEGT. CDR3 length: 18 residues. The V and J ends lost 2 bases and 6 bases, in that order; junction bases with no gene match: 15. The CDR3 DNA reads TGTGCCAGCAGTGAATTGAGAGGCACTGGCGGGAGCGCCGGGGAGCTGTTTTTT. This gives the protein CASSELRGTGGSAGELFF.